The 30 T cell receptor beta chains below were found in one sample sequenced in a study of T cell responses to AZD1222 COVID-19 vaccine. TCRdb keeps only in-frame clones here, not all; method: immunoSEQ multiplex PCR. The sample holds around 58,000 clones, 80% to 90% seen once. Sample: peripheral blood, taken on day 0 of AZD1222 vaccination. The source is an adult in good health.

The rearrangement joins TRBV5-1 to TRBJ2-5, with D perhaps given as TRBD1 or TRBD2 (5 bases each). The length of the CDR3 is 14 residues. Trimming removed 0 bases at V and 3 bases at J, with 9 bases between. The germline V gene encodes CDR1 SGHRS and CDR2 YFSETQ. This CDR3 reads CASSLVRGEETQYF. The DNA of the CDR3 is TGCGCCAGCAGCTTGGTTCGGGGCGAAGAGACCCAGTACTTC.

The chain combines TRBV27 with TRBJ1-1, with TRBD1 as a possible D gene (5 bases). In germline, CDR1 is MNHEY, CDR2 SMNVEV (reference sequence). Trimming took 6 bases from V and 1 from J, leaving 15 bases between them. This CDR3 has 15 amino acids. Here the CDR3 reads CASSLSRDGNTEAFF. Here the CDR3 DNA reads TGTGCCAGCAGCTTGTCCCGGGACGGGAACACTGAAGCTTTCTTT.

The chain links TRBV13 to TRBJ2-5; 9 bases match TRBD2. V lost 8 bases, J lost 2 bases, and 3 bases stayed unmatched. The CDR3 covers 13 residues. Germline lookup yields CDR1 PRHDT and CDR2 FYEKMQ (reference sequence). CDR3 region: CASASGAQETQYF. In DNA, the CDR3 is TGTGCCAGCGCTAGCGGGGCACAAGAGACCCAGTACTTC.

The sample holds a few counts of this clone. The chain recombines TRBV4-3 with TRBJ2-1, with 11 nucleotides matching TRBD2. From germline, CDR1 is LGHNA and CDR2 YSLEER. This CDR3 is 20 amino acids long. With V trimmed by 0 bases and J by 0 bases, 10 bases remained unmatched. The DNA for the CDR3 is TGCGCCAGCAGCCAAGATTTGGGCGGGACTAGCGGTAGCTCCTACAATGAGCAGTTCTTC. Protein sequence: CASSQDLGGTSGSSYNEQFF.

The rearrangement joins TRBV19 to TRBJ2-3; 7 bases match TRBD1. Per the germline V gene, CDR1 is LNHDA and CDR2 is SQIVND (reference sequence). V lost 5 bases, J lost 1 base, and 6 bases stayed unmatched. The CDR3 is 15 residues long. CDR3 loop: CASSYRGRGTDTQYF. The CDR3 DNA reads as TGTGCCAGTAGTTACAGGGGACGGGGCACAGATACGCAGTATTTT.

This clone has only one observation. V usage is TRBV7-9 and J usage is TRBJ1-1; possibly TRBD1 for D (5 bases). There are 14 residues in the CDR3. CDR1 is SEHNR and CDR2 is FQNEAQ in the germline V gene (reference sequence). V dropped 0 bases and J dropped 1 base, with 6 bases sitting between them. The CDR3 loop reads CASSLAGTNTEAFF. In DNA, the CDR3 is TGTGCCAGCAGCTTAGCGGGGACGAACACTGAAGCTTTCTTT.

This chain uses TRBV29-1 with TRBJ1-1; D is undetermined. Germline CDR1 is SQVTM and CDR2 is ANQGSEA. V gave up 1 base and J gave up 5 bases, with 11 bases separating them. The CDR3 consists of 13 residues. CDR3 region: CSVEAGMETEAFF. The DNA of the CDR3 is TGCAGCGTTGAAGCCGGGATGGAAACTGAAGCTTTCTTT. The full variable domain, completed using reference TRBV29-1 and TRBJ1-1, is SAVISQKPSRDICQRGTSLTIQCQVDSQVTMMFWYRQQPGQSLTLIATANQGSEATYESGFVIDKFPISRPNLTFSTLTVSNMSPEDSSIYLCSVEAGMETEAFFGQGTRLTVV.

The chain couples TRBV9 to TRBJ2-1; D is unclear. The V end was cut by 2 bases, the J end by 7 bases, with 16 bases between. The CDR3 runs 15 residues. CDR1 is SGDLS and CDR2 is YYNGEE in the germline V gene. CDR3 in amino acids: CASSVVGEKWNEQFF. CDR3 bases: TGTGCCAGCAGCGTCGTTGGCGAGAAGTGGAATGAGCAGTTCTTC.

The V gene is TRBV28, the J gene TRBJ2-7; D is uncertain. Germline-derived CDR1 and CDR2 are MDHEN and SYDVKM. The CDR3 totals 13 residues. V dropped 4 bases and J dropped 3 bases, with 10 bases sitting between them. The DNA for the CDR3 is TGTGCCAGCAGTTCAACACCGCTCTACGAGCAGTACTTC. This codes for CASSSTPLYEQYF.

This chain connects TRBV6-5 to TRBJ1-1; D is possibly TRBD1 (6 bases). Germline CDR1 is MNHEY and CDR2 is SVGAGI. The CDR3 sequence is 15 residues long. V was shortened by 3 bases and J by 5 bases, with 16 bases between the two germline ends. CDR3 coding DNA: TGTGCCAGCAGTTATTCCAGTCAGGGGAGAACTGAAGCTTTCTTT. Amino acid sequence: CASSYSSQGRTEAFF.

In DNA, the CDR3 is TGTGCCAGCAGCTTGAGCAGGGGAGGGACTGAAGCTTTCTTT. This encodes CASSLSRGGTEAFF. The chain is built from TRBV6-5 and TRBJ1-1; D is perhaps TRBD1 (6 bases). V was shortened by 6 bases and J by 5 bases, with 16 bases between the two germline ends. This CDR3 has 14 amino acids. CDR1 and CDR2 from the germline V gene are MNHEY and SVGAGI.

V gene TRBV5-4 combines with J gene TRBJ1-2; D is unresolved. The germline V gene has CDR1 SGHNT and CDR2 YYREEE (reference sequence). The CDR3 is 17 residues long. V shed 0 bases and J shed 0 bases, with 15 bases lying between them. This CDR3 reads CASSLGFFGRTNYGYTF. The CDR3 nucleotides read TGTGCCAGCAGCTTGGGATTCTTTGGCAGGACTAACTATGGCTACACCTTC.

The V gene is TRBV4-3, the J gene TRBJ1-6; D gene uncertain. V lost 0 bases and J lost 0, with 9 bases in between. Germline V lookup: CDR1 LGHNA, CDR2 YSLEER. The CDR3 runs to 17 residues. The CDR3: CASSQDTLSSYNSPLHF. CDR3 bases: TGCGCCAGCAGCCAAGACACGCTGAGCTCCTATAATTCACCCCTCCACTTT.

This sequence joins TRBV19 and TRBJ1-2, with D possibly matching TRBD1 (6 bases). Looked up from germline, CDR1 is LNHDA and CDR2 is SQIVND (reference sequence). The length of the CDR3 is 12 residues. Trimming cost V 7 bases and J 6 bases, with 12 bases left between them. The CDR3 loop is CASTSNRDGYTF. CDR3 DNA: TGTGCCAGTACCTCAAACAGGGATGGCTACACCTTC.

The V gene is TRBV25-1, the J gene TRBJ1-2; D remains unclear. The CDR3 extends over 13 amino acids. With 8 bases removed from V and 4 bases from J, the gap between germline ends came to 14 bases. Germline CDR1 MGHDK, CDR2 SYGVNS. The CDR3 sequence is CASGEGRIYGYTF. For the CDR3, the DNA is TGTGCCAGCGGGGAGGGCAGAATCTATGGCTACACCTTC.

The V and J genes are TRBV30 and TRBJ2-1; D possibly corresponds to TRBD1 (5 bases). The CDR3 has 13 residues. V was shortened by 1 base and J by 11 bases, with 15 bases between the two germline ends. Germline V gene data show CDR1 as GTSNPN and CDR2 as SVGIG (reference sequence). CDR3 in amino acids: CAWSATGRTQQFF. The CDR3 region has the DNA TGTGCCTGGAGTGCCACAGGTAGGACCCAGCAGTTCTTC.

V gene TRBV10-2 combines with J gene TRBJ2-3, with a weak D call TRBD2 (5 bases). Per the germline V gene, CDR1 is WSHSY and CDR2 is SAAADI. V lost 3 bases and J 2 bases, leaving 12 bases between the germline ends. The CDR3 loop spans 15 amino acids. The CDR3 bases are TGCGCCAGCAGTGACTGGGCGGGCAACACAGATACGCAGTATTTT. It yields the protein CASSDWAGNTDTQYF.

The V and J genes are TRBV24-1 and TRBJ2-1; D possibly uses TRBD1 or TRBD2 (5 bases each). Germline V gene sequence: CDR1 KGHDR, CDR2 SFDVKD. This CDR3 is built from 15 residues. Trimming removed 2 bases from V and 0 bases from J, with 7 bases in between. The CDR3 DNA sequence: TGTGCCACCAGTGATTGGGGGTTCTCCTACAATGAGCAGTTCTTC. Translated: CATSDWGFSYNEQFF.

The chain has TRBV25-1 and TRBJ2-7; 10 bases are shared with TRBD1. The CDR3 is 13 residues long. Trimming removed 6 bases from V and 5 bases from J; junction bases left unmatched: 4. Germline assignment: CDR1 MGHDK and CDR2 SYGVNS. CDR3 amino acids: CASRRQGANEQYF. Here the CDR3 DNA reads TGTGCCAGCAGACGACAGGGGGCCAACGAGCAGTACTTC.

V usage is TRBV19 and J usage is TRBJ2-1; 10 bases are a match to TRBD2. Trimming cost V 8 bases and J 5 bases; bases outside gene matches: 9. Germline loops: CDR1 LNHDA, CDR2 SQIVND (reference sequence). The CDR3 covers 15 residues. CDR3 in DNA: TGTGCCAGTGCCCAAGCGGGAGGGCCTAACAATGAGCAGTTCTTC. This encodes CASAQAGGPNNEQFF.

The chain combines TRBV4-3 with TRBJ1-6; no reliable D call. Germline-derived CDR1 and CDR2 are LGHNA and YSLEER. V gave up 2 bases and J gave up 10 bases, with 12 bases separating them. The length of the CDR3 is 14 residues. CDR3 loop: CASSQTWENSPLHF. Written as DNA, the CDR3 is TGCGCCAGCAGCCAAACATGGGAAAACTCACCCCTCCACTTT.

The J gene is TRBJ1-1, the V gene TRBV9; 7 bases match TRBD1. V lost 0 bases and J lost 1; bases outside the gene matches: 3. Per the germline V gene, CDR1 is SGDLS and CDR2 is YYNGEE. CDR3 size: 15 residues. In DNA, the CDR3 is TGTGCCAGCAGCGTAGCACCAGGGGGGAACACTGAAGCTTTCTTT. Translating gives CASSVAPGGNTEAFF.

The rearrangement uses TRBV7-3 and TRBJ2-2, with 7 bases matching TRBD2. This CDR3 has 15 residues. CDR1 SGHTA and CDR2 FQGTGA come from the germline V gene. V lost 2 bases to trimming and J lost 8 bases; unmatched junction nucleotides: 8. CDR3 DNA: TGTGCCAGCAGCTTACGGCCTAGCGGTGTAGGGGAGCTGTTTTTT. It is translated as CASSLRPSGVGELFF.

The J gene is TRBJ2-5, the V gene TRBV28; 9 bases align to TRBD2. Germline V lookup: CDR1 MDHEN, CDR2 SYDVKM. The CDR3 sequence is 14 residues long. V was pared by 3 bases and J by 5 bases, with 4 bases of the junction left unmatched. In DNA form, the CDR3 reads TGTGCCAGCAGTTTTGCTAGCGGGGTGGAGACCCAGTACTTC. Translation: CASSFASGVETQYF.

V usage is TRBV12-3 or TRBV12-4 and J usage is TRBJ1-5; no reliable D call. With 1 base removed from V and 4 bases from J, the gap between germline ends came to 5 bases. The CDR3 totals 13 residues. The CDR3 is CASSLVPNQPQHF. The CDR3 nucleotides read TGTGCCAGCAGTTTAGTACCAAATCAGCCCCAGCATTTT.

The genes are TRBV5-1 and TRBJ2-2; D unclear. Germline loops: CDR1 SGHRS, CDR2 YFSETQ. The CDR3 has 15 residues. V lost 5 bases and J lost 5, with 16 bases in between. The chain's CDR3 is CASSTGLTRTGELFF. CDR3 coding DNA: TGCGCCAGCAGTACCGGGCTAACTCGGACCGGGGAGCTGTTTTTT.

The chain uses TRBV5-8 and TRBJ2-4; D is undetermined. The V end was cut by 2 bases, the J end by 6 bases, with 9 bases between. CDR3 length: 13 amino acids. Germline lookup yields CDR1 SGHTS and CDR2 YDEGEE. The CDR3 is CASSLSRGNIQYF. CDR3 in DNA: TGTGCCAGCAGCTTAAGTCGAGGAAACATTCAGTACTTC.

The chain couples TRBV19 to TRBJ2-2; 8 positions agree with TRBD2. This CDR3 is 16 amino acids long. Looked up from germline, CDR1 is LNHDA and CDR2 is SQIVND (reference sequence). V dropped 4 bases and J dropped 5; count of bases not matched to a gene: 9. The CDR3 sequence: CASSTGLAGTTGELFF. CDR3 nucleotide sequence: TGTGCCAGTAGTACCGGACTAGCCGGAACAACCGGGGAGCTGTTTTTT.

V gene TRBV2 combines with J gene TRBJ2-3, with D tentatively TRBD2 (6 bases). Deletions cut 6 bases from V and 7 bases from J, with 14 bases between. The CDR3 runs 13 residues. CDR1 is SNHLY and CDR2 is FYNNEI in the germline V gene. In DNA form, the CDR3 reads TGTGCCAGCAGACGGGACTGGGGGAATACGCAGTATTTT. It is translated as CASRRDWGNTQYF.

This sequence joins TRBV2 and TRBJ2-1, with 7 bases that match TRBD2. The CDR3 consists of 16 residues. The germline V gene has CDR1 SNHLY and CDR2 FYNNEI. V lost 3 bases to trimming and J lost 7 bases; unmatched junction nucleotides: 12. This chain's CDR3 is CASSDLMASGWNEQFF. The DNA of the CDR3 is TGTGCCAGCAGTGATCTGATGGCTAGCGGATGGAATGAGCAGTTCTTC.